This TCR beta chain was sequenced for a study of blood T cell repertoires in COVID-19. Study-wide background: Collection of acute and convalescent COVID-19 samples took place in the United States, Italy and Spain.

Germline CDR1 SNHLY, CDR2 FYNNEI. V was pared by 6 bases and J by 6 bases, with 4 bases of the junction left unmatched. This CDR3 is 12 amino acids long. How the authors handled the data: The assay estimated nucleated cells by amplifying reference gene primers. Only in-frame clones appear in the TCRdb table, and some are missing; sequencing was by immunoSEQ multiplex PCR. That table furnishes V, J and clone size, whereas the DNA furnished D and trimming. The sample holds hundreds of thousands of clones, 80% to 90% seen once. The sequencing sample was made of PBMCs or T cells enriched from blood (not recorded which). The clonotype originates from a woman aged 45 to 65 with acute COVID-19. The rearrangement uses TRBV2 and TRBJ2-7; 8 bases are shared with TRBD1. The CDR3 loop reads CASRNTGGEQYF. CDR3 coding DNA: TGTGCCAGCAGGAATACAGGGGGCGAGCAGTACTTC.